The rows below give T cell receptor beta chains drawn from one sample of a study of T cell repertoires in cytomegalovirus infection. The antigens these receptors bind are not known. TCRdb processed the reads anew with MiXCR; each CDR3 protein has one entry. The table includes approximately 70,000 distinct CDR3 sequences, 20% to 25% detected once. This specimen consisted of CD8+ T cells from cultured PBMCs, obtained from culture after CMV antigen stimulation. Every receptor here comes from a human donor in good health (CMV status not recorded). Some clones in this sample may be carry-over from other donors' samples. The CDR3 runs from the conserved cysteine through the conserved F or W. The D gene is left open where the match is weak. Expanded clones are given a class, and other clones once, few, many or no size at all.

-	TRBV6-5	TRBJ2-7	many	TGTGCCAGCAGTTACACCCAGGGTTTCGAGCAGTACTTC	CASSYTQGFEQYF
-	TRBV12-3/TRBV12-4	TRBJ1-1	-	TGTGCCTCAGAGGGGGGGGGCACTGAAGCTTTCTTT	CASEGGGTEAFF
-	TRBV6-5	TRBJ1-2	-	TGTTCCAGCAGTCTTGGACAGAGAGCTAACTATGGCTACACCTTC	CSSSLGQRANYGYTF
TRBD1	TRBV12-3/TRBV12-4	TRBJ1-2	-	TGTGCCAGCAGTTCCAAGTGGGGACAGAACTATGGCTACACCTTC	CASSSKWGQNYGYTF
TRBD1	TRBV14	TRBJ1-1	few	TGTGCCAGCAGCCCTACGGACAGGGACCCTGAAGCTTTCTTT	CASSPTDRDPEAFF
-	TRBV7-9	TRBJ2-3	-	TGTGCCAGCAGCTACCCCAGCACAGATACGCAGTATTTT	CASSYPSTDTQYF
-	TRBV7-2	TRBJ1-6	-	TGTGCCAGCAGCTCGGACGCGAGCTCCTATAATTCACCCCTCCACTTT	CASSSDASSYNSPLHF
-	TRBV6-1	TRBJ2-2	many	TGTGCCAGCAGTGATCCGAGATCCGGGGAGCTGTTTTTT	CASSDPRSGELFF
TRBD1	TRBV11-2	TRBJ1-1	once	TGTGCCAGCTTCCGGGACAGGGGCCTCATGAACACTGAAGCTTTCTTT	CASFRDRGLMNTEAFF
TRBD1	TRBV25-1	TRBJ2-7	few	TGTGCCAGCACCGGACAGGGCTTCTACGAGCAGTACTTC	CASTGQGFYEQYF
TRBD1	TRBV5-6	TRBJ2-7	-	TGTGCCAGCAGCTACGACCTACAGGGGGCGCGGGGCTACGAGCAGTACTTC	CASSYDLQGARGYEQYF
-	TRBV4-1	TRBJ2-1	-	TGCGCCAGCAGCTCCCCGCTTGGGGGCGAGGTCTACAATGAGCAGTTCTTC	CASSSPLGGEVYNEQFF
-	TRBV4-3	TRBJ1-3	few	TGCGCCAGCAGCCAAGTAACAGGCGGAAACACCATATATTTT	CASSQVTGGNTIYF
TRBD2	TRBV7-8	TRBJ2-3	-	TGTGCCAGCAGCGAACATGCGGGGGGGCTAGCGCAAGATACGCAGTATTTT	CASSEHAGGLAQDTQYF
TRBD1	TRBV7-9	TRBJ1-1	few	TGTGCCAGCAGCTCACCCGACCGGGACAGGAACACTGAAGCTTTCTTT	CASSSPDRDRNTEAFF
-	TRBV10-1	TRBJ2-3	-	TGCGCCAGCAGCGACGTTGCGACAGATACGCAGTATTTT	CASSDVATDTQYF